This TCR beta chain was obtained from a study of blood T cell repertoires in COVID-19. Patients in Seattle were enrolled during active infection, then followed longitudinally. Unmatched junction bases numbered 7, after V lost 3 bases and J lost 9 bases. The CDR3 is made up of 16 amino acids. Germline CDR1 MGHRA, CDR2 YSYEKL. Original handling: Counts of nucleated cells, estimated from reference gene primer amplification, were obtained. This table comes from immunoSEQ multiplex PCR, and its TCRdb copy is limited to in-frame clones, with some not included. From that table come the V and J calls and clone size; the DNA was used to work out D and trimming. The sample has 500,000 to 600,000 clones, roughly nine tenths seen once.

Sequenced sample: peripheral blood. The sequence came from a woman in her fifties or sixties with COVID-19, enrolled during active disease. This chain connects TRBV4-1 to TRBJ2-1, with 14 bases matching TRBD2. The CDR3 here is CASSHLGTSGGGEQFF. CDR3 nucleotide sequence: TGCGCCAGCAGCCACCTCGGGACTAGCGGGGGAGGTGAGCAGTTCTTC.